The 21 T cell receptor beta chains below come from one sample, sequenced in a study of blood T cell repertoires in COVID-19. Profiling relied on immunoSEQ multiplex PCR, and the TCRdb table lists in-frame clones only, not all of them. This sample yields around 51,000 clones, of which just over 90% are seen a single time; about 5.1% belongs to the top ten. The specimen sequenced was peripheral blood. Every receptor here comes from a man in his 70s with acute or convalescent COVID-19.

V usage is TRBV30 and J usage is TRBJ2-5; D might be TRBD1 (5 bases). The CDR3 contains 13 residues. Germline assignment: CDR1 GTSNPN and CDR2 SVGIG (reference sequence). V gave up 2 bases and J gave up 4 bases, with 11 bases separating them. Here the CDR3 reads CAWSRPGRETQYF. The DNA for the CDR3 is TGTGCCTGGAGTAGACCAGGGCGAGAGACCCAGTACTTC. The full variable domain, its missing parts supplied by reference TRBV30 and TRBJ2-5, is SQTIHQWPATLVQPVGSPLSLECTVEGTSNPNLYWYRQAAGRGLQLLFYSVGIGQISSEVPQNLSASRPQDRQFILSSKKLLLSDSGFYLCAWSRPGRETQYFGPGTRLLVL.

V is TRBV7-2 and J is TRBJ1-2, with TRBD1 matching over 8 bases. V shed 4 bases and J 2 bases; nucleotides not matched to a gene: 6. Germline CDR1 and CDR2: SGHTA and FQGNSA. The CDR3 is 15 residues long. The DNA of the CDR3 is TGTGCCAGCAGCTCCAGGACAGGGCCGAACTATGGCTACACCTTC. Translating it yields CASSSRTGPNYGYTF.

The chain recombines TRBV5-5 with TRBJ2-3; 8 positions agree with TRBD2. Germline V gene lookup returns CDR1 SGHKS and CDR2 YYEKEE (reference sequence). The CDR3 runs 13 residues. After removal of 5 bases from V and 7 bases from J, the junction contained 6 bases not matched to a gene. The CDR3 sequence is CASRVAGWNTQYF. The CDR3 nucleotides are TGTGCCAGCAGAGTAGCGGGGTGGAATACGCAGTATTTT. Drawing the rest from reference TRBV5-5 and TRBJ2-3, the complete variable domain is DAGVTQSPTHLIKTRGQQVTLRCSPISGHKSVSWYQQVLGQGPQFIFQYYEKEERGRGNFPDRFSARQFPNYSSELNVNALLLGDSALYLCASRVAGWNTQYFGPGTRLTVL.

The J gene is TRBJ1-1, the V gene TRBV7-2; D gene ambiguous. Per germline, CDR1 SGHTA and CDR2 FQGNSA. Trimming removed 4 bases at V and 2 bases at J, with 8 bases between. The CDR3 runs to 13 residues. Here the CDR3 reads CASSYGPNTEAFF. The CDR3 DNA sequence: TGTGCCAGCAGCTATGGGCCTAACACTGAAGCTTTCTTT.

V is TRBV6-1 and J is TRBJ1-5; perhaps TRBD1 as D (6 bases). Germline loops: CDR1 MNHNS, CDR2 SASEGT. Trimming cost V 3 bases and J 0 bases, with 18 bases left between them. The CDR3 covers 18 residues. As DNA, the CDR3 is TGTGCCAGCAGTGAGGCCAGAACAGGGACGATTAGCAATCAGCCCCAGCATTTT. Protein product: CASSEARTGTISNQPQHF.

This clone was counted a single time. The chain is built from TRBV16 and TRBJ2-3; 7 bases agree with TRBD2. V trimming: 7 bases; J trimming: 3 bases; junction bases outside the gene matches: 4. The V gene's germline CDR1 is KGHSY and CDR2 FQNENV. The CDR3 runs 13 residues. The CDR3 here is CASKRGWTDTQYF. The CDR3 DNA follows: TGTGCCAGCAAGCGGGGATGGACAGATACGCAGTATTTT. Complete variable domain (other parts from reference TRBV16 and TRBJ2-3): GEEVAQTPKHLVRGEGQKAKLYCAPIKGHSYVFWYQQVLKNEFKFLISFQNENVFDETGMPKERFSAKCLPNSPCSLEIQATKLEDSAVYFCASKRGWTDTQYFGPGTRLTVL.

This sequence joins TRBV7-8 and TRBJ1-1; no clear D. Germline V gene data show CDR1 as SGHVS and CDR2 as FQNEAQ. CDR3 size: 13 residues. The V and J ends lost 4 bases and 3 bases respectively, with 9 bases between them. CDR3 nucleotides: TGTGCCAGCAGCTCCCGGAGGTACACTGAAGCTTTCTTT. This translates into CASSSRRYTEAFF. Full variable domain (outside the CDR3, taken from reference TRBV7-8 and TRBJ1-1): GAGVSQSPRYKVAKRGQDVALRCDPISGHVSLFWYQQALGQGPEFLTYFQNEAQLDKSGLPSDRFFAERPEGSVSTLKIQRTQQEDSAVYLCASSSRRYTEAFFGQGTRLTVV.

This chain links TRBV6-5 with TRBJ2-1; 10 positions match TRBD1. V trimming: 8 bases; J trimming: 0 bases; junction bases outside the gene matches: 4. Germline V CDR1 and CDR2: MNHEY, SVGAGI. This CDR3 has 15 residues. As DNA, the CDR3 is TGTGCCAGCGGGGACAGGGGTGACTCCTACAATGAGCAGTTCTTC. Protein product: CASGDRGDSYNEQFF.

The chain couples TRBV15 to TRBJ2-2; the D gene is possibly TRBD1 (6 bases). In germline, CDR1 is LNHNV, CDR2 YYDKDF (reference sequence). CDR3 size: 15 residues. Trimming removed 1 base at V and 6 bases at J, with 12 bases between. The CDR3 DNA sequence: TGTGCCACCAGCAGAGCCACAGGGTTCGCCGGGGAGCTGTTTTTT. Protein: CATSRATGFAGELFF.

This clone was seen only a few times. In nucleotides, the CDR3 is TGTGCCAGCAGTCTAATGTCAGAACAGATTTCCTACACCTTC. It is translated as CASSLMSEQISYTF. V and J are TRBV7-8 and TRBJ1-2; D is unclear. CDR1 is SGHVS, CDR2 FQNEAQ, per germline. The ends were cut back, 6 bases at V and 10 bases at J, with 21 bases in the middle. The CDR3 is made up of 14 amino acids. The full variable domain, completed using reference TRBV7-8 and TRBJ1-2, is GAGVSQSPRYKVAKRGQDVALRCDPISGHVSLFWYQQALGQGPEFLTYFQNEAQLDKSGLPSDRFFAERPEGSVSTLKIQRTQQEDSAVYLCASSLMSEQISYTFGSGTRLTVV.

The chain joins TRBV2 to TRBJ2-7; the match to TRBD2 covers 14 bases. Germline CDR1 SNHLY, CDR2 FYNNEI. V shed 4 bases and J 3 bases; nucleotides not matched to a gene: 8. CDR3 size: 17 residues. CDR3 amino acids: CASSAGFGLAGGYEQYF. The CDR3 DNA reads as TGTGCCAGCAGTGCGGGGTTCGGACTAGCGGGGGGCTACGAGCAGTACTTC.

This sequence joins TRBV2 and TRBJ2-3, with 10 bases fitting TRBD1. This CDR3 is 14 amino acids long. CDR1 and CDR2 from the germline V gene are SNHLY and FYNNEI. Trimming at V came to 5 bases and at J to 6 bases, leaving 5 bases not matched to a gene. The CDR3 DNA reads TGTGCCAGCAGTAGGACAGGGGGTTGGGATACGCAGTATTTT. The encoded protein is CASSRTGGWDTQYF. The full variable domain, with the rest looked up from reference TRBV2 and TRBJ2-3, is EPEVTQTPSHQVTQMGQEVILRCVPISNHLYFYWYRQILGQKVEFLVSFYNNEISEKSEIFDDQFSVERPDGSNFTLKIRSTKLEDSAMYFCASSRTGGWDTQYFGPGTRLTVL.

DNA for the CDR3: TGTGCCAGCAGCCCCGATCGGGGGGCAAAGTACTTC. Amino acid sequence: CASSPDRGAKYF. The J gene is TRBJ2-5, the V gene TRBV2; perhaps TRBD2 as D (7 bases). Germline V gene data show CDR1 as SNHLY and CDR2 as FYNNEI. V was trimmed by 6 bases and J by 12 bases, leaving 17 bases between them. The CDR3 is made up of 12 amino acids.

The table lists this clone with a few counts. The V call is TRBV27, the J call TRBJ1-3; a possible D gene is TRBD1 (6 bases). With 5 bases removed from V and 4 bases from J, the gap between germline ends came to 12 bases. From germline, CDR1 is MNHEY and CDR2 SMNVEV (reference sequence). The CDR3 consists of 14 residues. CDR3 amino acids: CASSRTGIGNTIYF. CDR3 bases: TGTGCCAGCAGTCGAACAGGGATCGGAAACACCATATATTTT.

This chain joins TRBV6-5 and TRBJ1-6; D gene ambiguous. The germline V and J ends were trimmed by 3 bases and 8 bases, with 11 bases remaining between them. Germline assignment: CDR1 MNHEY and CDR2 SVGAGI. The CDR3 runs to 14 residues. The CDR3 region has the DNA TGTGCCAGCAGTTATTCCGGCGCGGATTCACCCCTCCACTTT. Its translation is CASSYSGADSPLHF.

This chain joins TRBV5-6 and TRBJ1-6; 8 bases map to TRBD1. Germline trimming cut 2 bases from V and 6 bases from J; bases unmatched to any gene: 1. Germline-derived CDR1 and CDR2 are SGHDT and YYEEEE. This CDR3 has 14 residues. CDR3 amino acids: CASSFGQGNSPLHF. In DNA form, the CDR3 reads TGTGCCAGCAGCTTTGGACAGGGTAATTCACCCCTCCACTTT.

This clone was seen only a few times. This chain links TRBV10-3 with TRBJ2-7, with 9 nucleotides matching TRBD1. This CDR3 comprises 17 residues. V lost 3 bases and J lost 2; bases outside the gene matches: 11. Germline CDR1 reads ENHRY; CDR2 reads SYGVKD. CDR3 nucleotides: TGTGCCATCAGTGAACCTGGTTGGACAGGGGTCCCCTACGAGCAGTACTTC. This codes for CAISEPGWTGVPYEQYF.

This clone was seen a handful of times. The chain employs TRBV15 and TRBJ2-3; D not resolved. The CDR3 extends over 12 amino acids. Trimming took off 4 bases at V and 4 bases at J, with 6 bases between the two ends. CDR1 and CDR2 from the germline V gene are LNHNV and YYDKDF (reference sequence). The CDR3 nucleotides read TGTGCCACCAGCACTGGCCCAGATACGCAGTATTTT. Translation gives CATSTGPDTQYF.

The chain joins TRBV7-2 to TRBJ1-2; no clear D. The V and J ends lost 2 bases and 1 base respectively, with 8 bases between them. CDR3 length equals 14 residues. Germline loops: CDR1 SGHTA, CDR2 FQGNSA. This CDR3 is CASSLNDFNYGYTF. The CDR3 bases are TGTGCCAGCAGCTTAAATGACTTTAACTATGGCTACACCTTC.

The rearrangement links TRBV19 to TRBJ2-7, with a weak D call TRBD1 (6 bases). The ends were cut back, 4 bases at V and 3 bases at J, with 10 bases in the middle. Germline V gene data show CDR1 as LNHDA and CDR2 as SQIVND (reference sequence). The CDR3 is 13 amino acids. CDR3 sequence (DNA): TGTGCCAGTAGTAGCAGGGGCTTCTACGAGCAGTACTTC. As protein: CASSSRGFYEQYF.

This chain uses TRBV6-5 with TRBJ2-2; 7 bases align to TRBD1. The CDR3 totals 15 residues. Per the germline V gene, CDR1 is MNHEY and CDR2 is SVGAGI. V lost 6 bases to trimming and J lost 0 bases; unmatched junction nucleotides: 4. The CDR3 nucleotides are TGTGCCAGCAGGTCGACAGGGTCGAACACCGGGGAGCTGTTTTTT. Amino acids: CASRSTGSNTGELFF.